This T cell receptor beta chain is from a study of cytomegalovirus exposure and HLA in healthy donors. Overall study findings and caveats: When analyzed later, the rates of TCR association showed variation by HLA locus, with DRB1 the most and HLA-C the fewest. Solely CMV serostatus was available to characterize immune exposure. Earlier analysis found most TCR beta V segments productive about 87% or about 30% of the time.

Germline V lookup: CDR1 SGHRS, CDR2 YFSETQ. The CDR3 consists of 16 residues. V trimming: 1 base; J trimming: 8 bases; junction bases outside the gene matches: 10. The PCR contained 60 Vbeta and 13 Jbeta primers. Here immunoSEQ multiplex PCR was the method, and the copy in TCRdb shows in-frame clones only, minus some. The table records a few hundred thousand clones, around 80% of them present only once. In the case of this clone: Its antigen is unknown.

The sample taken for sequencing was PBMCs. The chain has TRBV5-1 and TRBJ2-3, with TRBD2 matching 10 bases. This TCR came from a man aged 25 to 45 in good health and CMV-seronegative. The CDR3 nucleotides are TGCGCCAGCAGCTTGCGTCCTAGCGGGGGCATCAGTACGCAGTATTTT. Its translation: CASSLRPSGGISTQYF.